This T cell receptor (beta chain) was obtained from a study of T cell clusters in autoimmune cytopenias (dated by TCRdb to about 2019). For context, the study as a whole: Healthy donor controls had a mean age of roughly 50 years and a median age of approximately 61 years, with about half of the roughly 45 female. TRB sequencing reached a median depth of around 50,000 reads per sample and yielded a median of roughly 2,500 distinct TRB clonotypes per sample. Peripheral blood TRB and IGH repertoires were sequenced in autoimmune cytopenia patients at active disease and during treatment follow-up, alongside healthy, CLL and autoimmune hepatitis controls. The goal of the study was to determine whether autoimmune cytopenia patients have a disease-specific immune repertoire signature that could serve as a blood-based biomarker. For primary cytopenia, 25 age-matched healthy donors were used as controls, and for secondary cytopenia, 14 to 15 age-matched CLL patients were used as controls. Repertoires from autoimmune hepatitis patients were compared with those of some 20 healthy donors matched for age and sex.

General conclusions and limits of the study: The cluster-lack signature was not observed for secondary cytopenia versus CLL, as the signature was apparently masked by the dominant lymphoma-associated repertoire. Healthy donors showed approximately 3.3-fold more exclusive TRB clusters than active autoimmune hepatitis patients, consistent with an autoimmunity-wide signature. GLIPH results suggested that primary autoimmune cytopenia patients were missing physiological T cell clusters, with 51 clusters found only in healthy donors compared with some 17 found only in patients. The T cell clusters were defined only in silico, and the functional role of the clusters still needed to be validated experimentally. The TRB repertoire shifts, including less even repertoires in secondary cytopenia and CLL, mostly reflected lymphoma bias and not autoimmunity.

Per sample, about 250 ng of peripheral blood genomic DNA, around 40,000 genome equivalents, was used for TRB amplification. Sequences MNHEY (CDR1) and SVGAGI (CDR2) are obtained from the germline V gene. From cysteine to phenylalanine, the CDR3 is 15 amino acids long. The DNA sequence is not available. Comments on this clonotype: No cognate antigen has been identified for it.

To amplify TRB rearrangements, a touch-down multiplex PCR protocol was run with the TRB-A and TRB-B primer pools combined in a single tube. Two consecutive PCR reactions with Phusion HS II polymerase added Illumina adapters and sample indices to the amplicons. The amplicons were purified from gel with the NucleoSpin Gel and PCR Clean-up kit, after which the amplicons were quantified by Qubit and checked for quality on an Agilent 2100 Bioanalyzer. Sequencing of the libraries was done on an Illumina MiSeq with 600-cycle, single-indexed, paired-end runs. Per the source publication's procedure: MiXCR version 2.1.12 with the default MiXCR reference library was used to align and assemble TRB reads. A clone was defined by each unique CDR3 nucleotide sequence, and analysis was restricted to productive sequences with at least two reads. Repertoire diversity was assessed by alpha-parameterized diversity profiles (alpha 0 to 5), including Shannon (alpha 1) and Simpson (alpha 2) indices, computed with an R script. The tcR package was used to compute combinatorial TRB VJ usage, which was then compared between cohorts by principal component analysis with ade4. GLIPH clustering of TCRbeta CDR3s was carried out on cohort pairs matched by age and read depth, and cluster frequencies were compared by Wilcoxon test. Through TCRdb reprocessing, the reads give one entry per CDR3 protein sequence; DNA is omitted. In this record, the V and J calls reflect TCRdb's handling and not the investigators' own analysis. The sample's table covers more than 6,000 distinct CDR3 sequences. The top ten hold less than 40% of the sample.

This sample also appeared in a second study, on T cell repertoires in aging, cancer and after chemotherapy. The second investigation adds: Six donor age groups were covered, ranging from 30 or younger up to 70 or older, and each group contained at least three individuals. Healthy donor control TCR repertoires were recorded over several months to years and showed clear clonal overlap across re-sampling. The complete dataset included some 9 million TCR reads. Significantly lower blood TCR diversity and higher clonality were observed in untreated patients with hematological or solid cancers than in age-matched healthy donors. Declining TCR diversity with age in healthy donors was mainly explained by loss of richness; in cancer patients, loss of evenness also contributed. Median generation probability increased over the chemotherapy interval in both cancer cohorts, suggesting repertoire reconstitution through rebound thymic output. It was noted by the authors that conclusions about immunological memory after chemotherapy cannot be drawn from the repertoire data. Peripheral blood TCR beta repertoires from healthy donors and cancer patients were profiled to examine immunoaging and T cell reconstitution after chemotherapy. A cohort of 220 or so cancer patients (roughly 90 with hematological and around 130 with solid cancers) was assembled, and around 100 healthy donors were included as a reference group. Processing of the TRB sequences was carried out with MiXCR versions 2.12 and 3.0.5. Shannon diversity, evenness, clonality (one minus evenness), and alpha-parameterized diversity profiles from alpha 0 to 5 were included as repertoire metrics. The IGoR algorithm was used to calculate generation probabilities of clones in the paired pre- and post-chemotherapy samples.

Sequenced sample: peripheral blood. The TCR originated in a human donor in good health. Recombination joined TRBV6-5 with TRBJ1-1. The CDR3 here reads CASSLSSRLYTEAFF.